This TCR beta chain was recovered during a study of T cells in Graves' hyperthyroidism and ophthalmopathy. This clonotype has only a few counts. Template material for amplifying TCR beta CDR3 regions consisted of RNA transcripts. First-round RT-PCR with HTBI primers amplified the TCR CDR3 region. In TCRdb, the multiplex PCR reads were re-called with MiXCR into one record per CDR3 protein. The repertoire includes hundreds of thousands of distinct CDR3 sequences, approximately 15% of them detected once, and approximately 12% sits in the top ten. Germline assignment: CDR1 MNHEY and CDR2 SVGAGI. This CDR3 has 15 amino acids. The ends were cut back, 2 bases at V and 0 bases at J, with 9 bases in the middle.

The TCR originated in a woman between 50 and 59 years old with Graves' ophthalmopathy. The sequenced sample consisted of blood. This sequence joins TRBV6-5 and TRBJ2-3; no definite D call. CDR3: CASSYLRASTDTQYF. The DNA of the CDR3 is TGTGCCAGCAGTTACCTCAGAGCTAGCACAGATACGCAGTATTTT.